Sequencing of this T cell receptor beta chain was carried out in a study of patients and donors after allogeneic stem cell transplantation. This CDR3 contains 16 residues. Germline CDR1 reads LGHNA; CDR2 reads YSLEER. The trim removed 0 bases at V and 2 bases at J, leaving 3 bases unmatched. TCRdb processed the RT-PCR reads anew with MiXCR; each CDR3 protein has one entry. The sample includes roughly 880,000 distinct CDR3 sequences, approximately 19% of them seen just once. The sample was blood, either unsorted or a sorted T cell fraction (not recorded which). The V call is TRBV4-3, the J call TRBJ2-7; 11 bases agree with TRBD2. The TCR originated in a human donor who was either an allogeneic HSCT recipient or a stem cell or donor lymphocyte infusion donor (not recorded which). It is not recorded whose cells these are; they may come from a transplant donor. CDR3 sequence (DNA): TGCGCCAGCAGCCAAGATGTGACTAGCGGGGCCTACGAGCAGTACTTC. Residues: CASSQDVTSGAYEQYF.